Presented here are 32 T cell receptor beta chains from one specimen sequenced in a study of T cells in Graves' hyperthyroidism and ophthalmopathy. Amplified TCR beta CDR3 regions came from RNA transcripts. The HTBI primer set served for first-round RT-PCR of the TCR CDR3. Each CDR3 protein is one row after TCRdb ran MiXCR on the multiplex PCR reads. Here the sample spans about 620,000 distinct CDR3 sequences, roughly 17% being singletons. Sequencing used blood. The receptors here all came from a woman aged 30 to 39 with Graves' hyperthyroidism.

The sample holds many counts of this clonotype. The chain is built from TRBV11-2 and TRBJ2-5, with D possibly TRBD2 on 7 matching bases. Trimming left V 3 bases short and J 5 bases short, with 19 bases between. Germline V CDR1 and CDR2: SGHAT, FQNNGV. This CDR3 has 16 residues. The CDR3 bases are TGTGCCAGCAGCTTTGTGGGAGGGGGAGGTGGGGAGACCCAGTACTTC. Amino acid sequence: CASSFVGGGGGETQYF.

As regards this clonotype: At one end, the junction sequence differs from germline, possibly due to a read error. The rearrangement links TRBV5-1 to TRBJ1-1; 7 positions match TRBD1. Per germline, CDR1 SGHRS and CDR2 YFSETQ. The CDR3 spans 14 residues. The CDR3 is CASSFRGLSTGAFF. In DNA form, the CDR3 reads TGCGCCAGCAGCTTCAGGGGGTTAAGCACTGGAGCTTTCTTT.

A few counts support this clonotype. J is TRBJ2-7 and V is TRBV30; TRBD1 matches 10 bases. Germline-derived CDR1 and CDR2 are GTSNPN and SVGIG (reference sequence). The ends lost 5 bases at V and 5 bases at J; junction bases unmatched: 6. The CDR3 totals 13 residues. The CDR3 is CAWSGTGEDEQYF. The CDR3 region has the DNA TGTGCCTGGTCCGGGACAGGGGAGGACGAGCAGTACTTC.

The chain couples TRBV27 to TRBJ2-5; D possibly uses TRBD1 or TRBD2 (5 bases each). The CDR3 has 15 residues. V gave up 6 bases and J gave up 7 bases, with 21 bases separating them. Looked up from germline, CDR1 is MNHEY and CDR2 is SMNVEV (reference sequence). The CDR3 bases are TGTGCCAGCAGCTCCCAGTCGGGGCGCGGCGGGACCCAGTACTTC. Amino acid sequence: CASSSQSGRGGTQYF.

This clonotype was seen only a few times. This CDR3 is CASSSRPGNNEKLFF. The CDR3 DNA follows: TGTGCCAGCAGCTCGCGGCCCGGTAATAATGAAAAACTGTTTTTT. The chain employs TRBV7-8 and TRBJ1-4; D remains ambiguous. Trimming cost V 4 bases and J 4 bases, with 13 bases left between them. Germline V gene sequence: CDR1 SGHVS, CDR2 FQNEAQ. CDR3 length: 15 amino acids.

This clonotype was counted ten times or more. The DNA for the CDR3 is TGTGCCAGCAGCTTTAGGAGGGGCACTGAAGCTTTCTTT. Its translation: CASSFRRGTEAFF. The chain joins TRBV3-1 to TRBJ1-1; D might be TRBD1 (5 bases). The CDR3 runs to 13 residues. In germline, CDR1 is LGHDT, CDR2 YNNKEL (reference sequence). V was cut by 5 bases and J by 4 bases, with 11 bases left in between. Supplemented by reference TRBV3-1 and TRBJ1-1, the full variable domain reads DTAVSQTPKYLVTQMGNDKSIKCEQNLGHDTMYWYKQDSKKFLKIMFSYNNKELIINETVPNRFSPKSPDKAHLNLHINSLELGDSAVYFCASSFRRGTEAFFGQGTRLTVV.

A few counts support this clonotype. The chain is built from TRBV6-1 and TRBJ2-2; D not resolved. Looked up from germline, CDR1 is MNHNS and CDR2 is SASEGT. V lost 6 bases to trimming and J lost 5 bases, with 13 bases between them. The CDR3 is 14 amino acids. CDR3 DNA: TGTGCCAGCAGCCACGCCCGTTCGACCGGGGAGCTGTTTTTT. Amino acid sequence: CASSHARSTGELFF.

In this sample, this clonotype turned up many times. The chain has TRBV19 and TRBJ1-5; D gene unclear. This CDR3 has 16 residues. Germline-derived CDR1 and CDR2 are LNHDA and SQIVND (reference sequence). V lost 3 bases and J lost 0, with 12 bases in between. This CDR3 is CASSMLEGYSNQPQHF. DNA for the CDR3: TGTGCCAGTAGTATGTTGGAGGGTTATAGCAATCAGCCCCAGCATTTT.

With regard to this clonotype: This may be a read error: a much more frequent sequence differs by one nucleotide. CDR3 DNA: TGTCCCAGCAGTTTATGGGGGATTAATCAGCCCCAGCATTTT. It specifies CPSSLWGINQPQHF. The chain couples TRBV28 to TRBJ1-5; D perhaps matches TRBD1 (5 bases). Germline-derived CDR1 and CDR2 are MDHEN and SYDVKM. The CDR3 extends over 14 amino acids.

This clonotype was picked up a small number of times. The rearrangement links TRBV11-1 to TRBJ2-1; D is perhaps TRBD1 (5 bases). The germline gives CDR1 SGHAT, CDR2 FQDESV (reference sequence). CDR3 size: 14 residues. V was cut by 4 bases and J by 4 bases, with 11 bases left in between. The CDR3 nucleotides read TGTGCCAGCAGCTCCAGGGTAGGGTACAATGAGCAGTTCTTC. This codes for CASSSRVGYNEQFF.

This clonotype was found many times. This chain joins TRBV6-1 and TRBJ2-1, with 12 bases that match TRBD2. The V and J ends lost 0 bases and 8 bases, in that order; junction bases with no gene match: 5. Germline V gene sequence: CDR1 MNHNS, CDR2 SASEGT. This CDR3 spans 16 amino acids. In DNA, the CDR3 is TGTGCCAGCAGTGAAGCGCTAGCGGGAGGGCCGGATGAGCAGTTCTTC. Amino acid sequence: CASSEALAGGPDEQFF.

As regards this clonotype: A junction end diverges from the germline sequence, so it may reflect a read error. The rearrangement joins TRBV18 to TRBJ2-1, with TRBD2 matching over 7 bases. Germline lookup yields CDR1 KGHSH and CDR2 LQKENI. This CDR3 is built from 16 residues. The CDR3 bases are TGTGCCAGCTCACCCTTTGGCGGGAGCTCCCACAATGAGCAGTTCTTC. This codes for CASSPFGGSSHNEQFF.

The table lists this clonotype with many counts. The chain has TRBV7-2 and TRBJ2-7, with D perhaps given as TRBD1 or TRBD2 (6 bases each). The CDR3 is made up of 13 amino acids. Between the trimmed V and J ends, which lost 1 base and 9 bases, there was a span of 13 bases. The germline V gene has CDR1 SGHTA and CDR2 FQGNSA. CDR3 region: CASSLVRQEGQYF. The CDR3 DNA reads TGTGCCAGCAGCTTAGTACGACAGGAGGGGCAGTACTTC.

There are a few counts of this clonotype. The genes are TRBV12-3 or TRBV12-4 and TRBJ1-5; D perhaps matches TRBD1 (6 bases). The V end was cut by 3 bases, the J end by 9 bases, with 15 bases between. The CDR3 contains 14 residues. The CDR3 loop is CASSFGGARRPQHF. Written as DNA, the CDR3 is TGTGCCAGCAGTTTCGGGGGGGCGCGACGGCCCCAGCATTTT.

This clonotype appeared a few times. The gene calls are TRBV6-2 or TRBV6-3 and TRBJ2-1; TRBD2 aligns across 10 bases. CDR1 MNHEY and CDR2 SVGEGT come from the germline V gene. This CDR3 region has 15 residues. The J segment lost 5 bases and the V segment lost 8 bases, leaving 9 bases of the junction unmatched. The CDR3 coding sequence is TGTGCCAGCGCATTTAGCGGGAGGCCCAACAATGAGCAGTTCTTC. Translation gives CASAFSGRPNNEQFF.

The chain combines TRBV19 with TRBJ1-6; TRBD1 is a possible D gene (6 bases). Trimming cost V 7 bases and J 10 bases, with 20 bases left between them. The CDR3 spans 15 residues. Germline V CDR1 and CDR2: LNHDA, SQIVND (reference sequence). Written as DNA, the CDR3 is TGTGCCAGTAAGGAGTTCACAGGGCGGAGGTCACCCCTCCACTTT. Residues: CASKEFTGRRSPLHF.

This clonotype was detected only a few times. CDR3 DNA sequence: TGCGCCAGCAGCTTGGTCGGCAGTGTTTACGAGCAGTACTTC. Amino acids: CASSLVGSVYEQYF. The rearrangement joins TRBV5-1 to TRBJ2-7; D uncertain. The CDR3 loop spans 14 amino acids. V shed 0 bases and J shed 4 bases, with 11 bases lying between them. From germline, CDR1 is SGHRS and CDR2 YFSETQ.

Many counts were recorded for this clonotype. V gene TRBV13 combines with J gene TRBJ2-1; D possibly corresponds to TRBD1 (6 bases). CDR1 is PRHDT and CDR2 is FYEKMQ in the germline V gene (reference sequence). The CDR3 is 13 amino acids. Trimming pared 3 bases from V and 5 bases from J, leaving 8 bases between. The CDR3 reads CASSLRGNNEQFF. CDR3 bases: TGTGCCAGCAGCTTGAGGGGGAACAATGAGCAGTTCTTC.

This clonotype occurred many times. The chain is built from TRBV7-2 and TRBJ2-7; D remains ambiguous. The CDR3 covers 12 residues. Germline loops: CDR1 SGHTA, CDR2 FQGNSA. Trimming pared 1 base from V and 7 bases from J, leaving 8 bases between. This CDR3 is CASSLGGREQYF. The CDR3 DNA follows: TGTGCCAGCAGCTTAGGGGGTCGTGAGCAGTACTTC.

Ten or more counts support this clonotype. V and J are TRBV20-1 and TRBJ2-4; D possibly matches TRBD1 or TRBD2 (5 bases each). The germline V and J ends were trimmed by 4 bases and 0 bases, with 10 bases remaining between them. There are 14 residues in the CDR3. The germline gives CDR1 DFQATT, CDR2 SNEGSKA (reference sequence). The CDR3: CSATGTLAKNIQYF. In DNA, the CDR3 is TGCAGTGCTACCGGGACGTTAGCCAAAAACATTCAGTACTTC.

For this clonotype: A much larger clone differs by one base, so this may be a read error. The chain carries TRBV7-9 and TRBJ2-7; possibly TRBD1 for D (6 bases). V gave up 3 bases and J gave up 3 bases, with 9 bases separating them. Per the germline V gene, CDR1 is SEHNR and CDR2 is FQNEAQ (reference sequence). The CDR3 loop spans 13 amino acids. The CDR3 here is CASSFETGYEQYF. In DNA, the CDR3 is TGTGCCAGCAGCTTCGAGACAGGCTACGAGCAGTACTTC. The full variable domain, with the rest looked up from reference TRBV7-9 and TRBJ2-7, is DTGVSQNPRHKITKRGQNVTFRCDPISEHNRLYWYRQTLGQGPEFLTYFQNEAQLEKSRLLSDRFSAERPKGSFSTLEIQRTEQGDSAMYLCASSFETGYEQYFGPGTRLTVT.

This clonotype was detected ten times or more. This chain joins TRBV5-1 and TRBJ2-7; 9 bases are shared with TRBD2. The V gene's germline CDR1 is SGHRS and CDR2 YFSETQ. The trim removed 0 bases at V and 5 bases at J, leaving 9 bases unmatched. The CDR3 contains 16 residues. CDR3 loop: CASSLAVRTSEDEQYF. The CDR3 coding sequence is TGCGCCAGCAGCTTGGCCGTTAGGACTAGCGAGGACGAGCAGTACTTC.

The V gene is TRBV4-3, the J gene TRBJ1-1, with 7 bases matching TRBD1. CDR1 and CDR2 from the germline V gene are LGHNA and YSLEER. This CDR3 is built from 14 residues. J gave up 4 bases and V 3 bases, and 5 bases lay outside the gene matches. This chain's CDR3 is CASSQAGGSTEAFF. For the CDR3, the DNA is TGCGCCAGCAGCCAGGCAGGGGGGAGCACTGAAGCTTTCTTT.

The CDR3 nucleotides read TGTGCCAGCAGCCAAGTAGGAGGGGGGCCCCGGAACACTGAAGCTTTCTTT. It encodes CASSQVGGGPRNTEAFF. V and J are TRBV3-1 and TRBJ1-1, with TRBD1 as a possible D gene (6 bases). The V gene's germline CDR1 is LGHDT and CDR2 YNNKEL (reference sequence). The CDR3 length is 17 residues. Trimming left V 1 base short and J 1 base short, with 16 bases between.

This clonotype came up many times. V and J are TRBV11-2 and TRBJ1-1; D is possibly TRBD1 (5 bases). Deletions cut 3 bases from V and 8 bases from J, with 22 bases between. This CDR3 is built from 16 residues. The germline V gene has CDR1 SGHAT and CDR2 FQNNGV. CDR3 loop: CASSFPPYQWGEEAFF. The CDR3 DNA follows: TGTGCCAGCAGCTTCCCCCCTTACCAATGGGGGGAGGAAGCTTTCTTT.

This clonotype was seen many times. The V call is TRBV30, the J call TRBJ2-7; TRBD1 agrees at 10 bases. The junction had 8 bases not matched to a gene; V was cut back by 5 bases and J by 4 bases. There are 14 residues in the CDR3. Germline assignment: CDR1 GTSNPN and CDR2 SVGIG (reference sequence). The CDR3 nucleotides read TGTGCCTGGGGATCCCGGGACAGGGGATACGAGCAGTACTTC. Translating gives CAWGSRDRGYEQYF.

Notes on this clonotype: This may be a read error, as it is one base from a much larger clone. J is TRBJ2-3 and V is TRBV11-2, with 9 positions matching TRBD2. The V segment lost 2 bases and the J segment 5 bases; nucleotides outside the gene matches: 5. The CDR3 consists of 15 residues. Germline CDR1 reads SGHAT; CDR2 reads FQNNGV. CDR3 region: CASSLRLAGVDTQYF. The CDR3 nucleotides are TGTGCCAGCAGCTTAAGATTAGCGGGAGTAGATACGCAGTATTTT.

Concerning this clonotype itself: Sequence at one end of the junction differs from germline and may be a read error. The V call is TRBV5-6, the J call TRBJ1-2; D is perhaps TRBD1 (5 bases). The CDR3 totals 14 residues. Germline V gene lookup returns CDR1 SGHDT and CDR2 YYEEEE. The CDR3, as DNA: TGTGCCAGCAGCTTGACGGGGGTAAACTTTGGCTACACCTTC. It translates to CASSLTGVNFGYTF.

This clonotype was recorded at least ten times. V gene TRBV6-5 combines with J gene TRBJ2-7; D gene uncertain. Per the germline V gene, CDR1 is MNHEY and CDR2 is SVGAGI. This CDR3 is 16 amino acids long. V was pared by 0 bases and J by 0 bases, with 12 bases between. CDR3 in DNA: TGTGCCAGCAGTTACTCGCCCGACAAGACCTCCTACGAGCAGTACTTC. Residues: CASSYSPDKTSYEQYF.

The sample holds many counts of this clonotype. The genes are TRBV5-1 and TRBJ1-2; no firm D call. The CDR3 is made up of 15 amino acids. Germline CDR1 and CDR2: SGHRS and YFSETQ. V lost 9 bases to trimming and J lost 2 bases, with 20 bases between them. CDR3 bases: TGCGCCACTCGGCCGGAGTTTCTCTCCAACTATGGCTACACCTTC. This sequence encodes CATRPEFLSNYGYTF.

This clonotype was seen more than once but under ten times. The junction differs from germline at one of its ends, possibly a read error. The chain recombines TRBV7-9 with TRBJ2-1; D possibly corresponds to TRBD2 (5 bases). Germline V lookup: CDR1 SEHNR, CDR2 FQNEAQ (reference sequence). This CDR3 has 15 amino acids. CDR3 residues: CASSLAHGLANGQFF. The CDR3 DNA follows: TGTGCCAGCAGCTTAGCCCACGGGCTAGCTAATGGGCAGTTCTTC.

Many counts were recorded for this clonotype. V is TRBV18 and J is TRBJ2-7; D remains unclear. CDR3 size: 14 residues. V lost 1 base to trimming and J lost 3 bases, with 10 bases between them. CDR1 and CDR2 from the germline V gene are KGHSH and LQKENI. The CDR3 sequence is CASSPLPAFYEQYF. The CDR3 bases are TGTGCCAGCTCACCACTTCCGGCCTTCTACGAGCAGTACTTC.